This TCR beta chain was recorded in a study of T cell responses to AZD1222 COVID-19 vaccine. Study-level points and caveats: Just 6 or 7 AZD1222 recipients were seropositive at baseline. Repertoires were sampled only after the peak T cell response. Donors in the cohort were predominantly white British and more often female, and clonal diversity was possibly underestimated. Spike-wide coverage was observed for vaccine-associated CD4 TCRs, with dominant responses at 160-218 and 743-854.

To note about this clone: What it recognizes is unknown.

Some clones are missing from TCRdb's copy, which holds only in-frame ones; the method was immunoSEQ multiplex PCR. The data show more than 150,000 clones, almost 95% seen once. The CDR3 is 15 residues long. Germline V gene data show CDR1 as LNHDA and CDR2 as SQIVND (reference sequence). V lost 5 bases, J lost 6 bases, and 13 bases stayed unmatched. The input for sequencing was peripheral blood, taken on day 0 of AZD1222 vaccination. This sequence joins TRBV19 and TRBJ2-7; 7 bases are a match to TRBD1. This receptor was identified in an adult in good health. The CDR3: CASSPPSGQAPEQYF. CDR3 bases: TGTGCCAGTAGTCCCCCCTCCGGACAGGCCCCCGAGCAGTACTTC.